This note documents a single TCR beta chain sequence. The authors' processing: Reference gene primer amplification yielded estimated nucleated cell counts. The protocol was immunoSEQ multiplex PCR, while the TCRdb copy is restricted to in-frame clones and leaves out a portion. V and J calls and clone size follow that table, whereas D and trimming were derived from the DNA. Here the sample spans some 240,000 clones, 82% being singletons. These data belong to a study of blood T cell repertoires in COVID-19. Overall study context: Samples representing acute and convalescent COVID-19 were sourced from the United States, Italy and Spain.

CDR1 is MGHRA, CDR2 YSYEKL, per germline. There are 19 residues in the CDR3. Trimming stripped 6 bases from V and 3 bases from J, with 27 bases between. This TCR was sampled from a woman aged 60-75 years with active or convalescent COVID-19. This chain connects TRBV4-1 to TRBJ1-5, with a tentative D call TRBD1 (6 bases). Source material: peripheral blood. The CDR3 here is CASRHFDRPAIPNNQPQHF. The CDR3, as DNA: TGCGCCAGCAGGCACTTTGACAGGCCGGCCATCCCCAACAATCAGCCCCAGCATTTT.